Sequencing of this T cell receptor (beta chain) was carried out in a study of monozygotic twins with inflammatory bowel disease. Regarding the study as a whole: Resolution of different T cell subtypes was not achieved. Among IBD patients, TCRbeta diversity (inverse Simpson) was lower than in healthy co-twins. Discordant twins had repertoire similarity that did not differ from that of concordant twins, possibly from limited power.

Worth noting for this clonotype: Antigen specificity is unknown.

Each CDR3 protein gets one entry in TCRdb, which reprocessed the 5' RACE reads and gives no DNA. The listing contains 150,000 to 200,000 distinct CDR3 sequences. This TCR derives from a human donor with ulcerative colitis or Crohn's disease, or a healthy co-twin of an affected twin (not recorded which). Sequencing was carried out using blood.

The CDR3 loop is CASSPPVTGAYNEQFF. The chain is built from TRBV18 and TRBJ2-1; TCRdb gives TRBD1 as the D gene, but with no DNA this cannot be confirmed. In germline, CDR1 is KGHSH, CDR2 LQKENI. This CDR3 is built from 16 residues.